Listed below are T cell receptor beta chains from one sample, sequenced in a study of T-cell reconstitution after alpha-beta-depleted transplantation in children. One entry per CDR3 protein results from TCRdb running MiXCR on the PCR reads. Here the sample spans 500,000 to 600,000 distinct CDR3 sequences, 27% being singletons. The sequences come from PBMCs, collected before TCRalphabeta/CD19-depleted stem cell transplant. Receptors were obtained from a boy less than two years old with Wiskott-Aldrich syndrome, due to receive a stem cell transplant. Each CDR3 is given with its conserved first and last residue. The D gene is left open where the match is weak. Part of the rows lack a size; the others show once, few, many or a class for expanded clones.

CDR3 protein: CASSSRRPDTQYF
CDR3 DNA: TGCGCCAGCAGCTCTCGACGGCCAGATACGCAGTATTTT
D gene: .
V gene: TRBV5-1
clone size: .
J gene: TRBJ2-3
CDR3 length: 13

CDR3 protein: CASSYAGGANTDTQYF
CDR3 DNA: TGTGCCAGCAGTTACGCTGGCGGGGCAAACACAGATACGCAGTATTTT
D gene: .
V gene: TRBV6-5
clone size: few
J gene: TRBJ2-3
CDR3 length: 16

CDR3 protein: CASSQACRTGTRKPQHF
CDR3 DNA: TGTGCCAGCAGCCAAGCGTGTCGGACAGGGACTCGAAAGCCCCAGCATTTT
D gene: TRBD1
V gene: TRBV14
clone size: .
J gene: TRBJ1-5
CDR3 length: 17

CDR3 protein: CASSFGQALGETQYF
CDR3 DNA: TGCGCCAGCAGCTTTGGACAGGCCTTGGGAGAGACCCAGTACTTC
D gene: TRBD1
V gene: TRBV5-1
clone size: .
J gene: TRBJ2-5
CDR3 length: 15

CDR3 protein: CASSLVTGNEAFF
CDR3 DNA: TGTGCCAGCAGCTTAGTCACAGGGAATGAAGCTTTCTTT
D gene: .
V gene: TRBV7-9
clone size: few
J gene: TRBJ1-1
CDR3 length: 13

CDR3 protein: CASSQDTAGGRQYF
CDR3 DNA: TGCGCCAGCAGCCAAGATACAGCGGGAGGTCGGCAGTATTTT
D gene: TRBD2
V gene: TRBV4-1
clone size: few
J gene: TRBJ2-3
CDR3 length: 14

CDR3 protein: CSASGQTNTEAFF
CDR3 DNA: TGCAGTGCTTCGGGACAAACGAACACTGAAGCTTTCTTT
D gene: .
V gene: TRBV20-1
clone size: few
J gene: TRBJ1-1
CDR3 length: 13

CDR3 protein: CASSQPTGDPYEQYF
CDR3 DNA: TGCGCCAGCAGCCAACCGACAGGGGATCCCTACGAGCAGTACTTC
D gene: TRBD1
V gene: TRBV4-1
clone size: .
J gene: TRBJ2-7
CDR3 length: 15

CDR3 protein: CASSPAGTSGRYNEQFF
CDR3 DNA: TGCGCCAGCAGCCCGGCCGGGACTAGCGGGAGATACAATGAGCAGTTCTTC
D gene: TRBD2
V gene: TRBV5-1
clone size: few
J gene: TRBJ2-1
CDR3 length: 17

CDR3 protein: CGLSEGRRMGNTIYF
CDR3 DNA: TGTGGCCTGTCCGAGGGGCGGAGAATGGGAAACACCATATATTTT
D gene: .
V gene: TRBV6-1
clone size: .
J gene: TRBJ1-3
CDR3 length: 15

CDR3 protein: CASSQGGSPYNEQFF
CDR3 DNA: TGTGCCAGCAGCCAAGGCGGGAGCCCCTACAATGAGCAGTTCTTC
D gene: TRBD2
V gene: TRBV4-2
clone size: few
J gene: TRBJ2-1
CDR3 length: 15

CDR3 protein: CASSQDRTPGELFF
CDR3 DNA: TGCGCCAGCAGCCAAGATAGAACACCCGGGGAGCTGTTTTTT
D gene: .
V gene: TRBV4-1
clone size: .
J gene: TRBJ2-2
CDR3 length: 14

CDR3 protein: CASNLNSPLHF
CDR3 DNA: TGTGCCTCAAATCTTAATTCACCCCTCCACTTT
D gene: .
V gene: TRBV27
clone size: few
J gene: TRBJ1-6
CDR3 length: 11

CDR3 protein: CASRTQGTPYEQYF
CDR3 DNA: TGTGCCAGCAGGACACAGGGGACACCCTACGAGCAGTACTTC
D gene: TRBD1
V gene: TRBV27
clone size: few
J gene: TRBJ2-7
CDR3 length: 14

CDR3 protein: CASSPRGLFPGELFF
CDR3 DNA: TGCGCCAGCAGCCCCCGGGGACTATTTCCCGGGGAGCTGTTTTTT
D gene: TRBD2
V gene: TRBV5-1
clone size: .
J gene: TRBJ2-2
CDR3 length: 15

CDR3 protein: CASSPKALAGVHEQYF
CDR3 DNA: TGCGCCAGCAGCCCCAAGGCACTAGCGGGAGTCCACGAGCAGTACTTC
D gene: TRBD2
V gene: TRBV5-1
clone size: few
J gene: TRBJ2-7
CDR3 length: 16

CDR3 protein: CASSLEGSGANVLTF
CDR3 DNA: TGTGCCAGCAGCTTAGAAGGGTCTGGGGCCAACGTCCTGACTTTC
D gene: .
V gene: TRBV5-1
clone size: many
J gene: TRBJ2-6
CDR3 length: 15

CDR3 protein: CASSLGVGVVGELFF
CDR3 DNA: TGTGCCAGCAGTTTAGGGGTTGGGGTTGTCGGGGAGCTGTTTTTT
D gene: .
V gene: TRBV12-3/TRBV12-4
clone size: .
J gene: TRBJ2-2
CDR3 length: 15

CDR3 protein: CSASMSNSNQPQHF
CDR3 DNA: TGCAGTGCTAGTATGTCAAATAGCAATCAGCCCCAGCATTTT
D gene: .
V gene: TRBV20-1
clone size: few
J gene: TRBJ1-5
CDR3 length: 14

CDR3 protein: CASSKEAQGEQFF
CDR3 DNA: TGTGCCAGCAGCAAGGAAGCCCAGGGCGAGCAGTTCTTC
D gene: .
V gene: TRBV4-2
clone size: .
J gene: TRBJ2-1
CDR3 length: 13

CDR3 protein: CASSLEGFNTEAFF
CDR3 DNA: TGCGCCAGCAGCTTGGAAGGGTTCAACACTGAAGCTTTCTTT
D gene: .
V gene: TRBV5-1
clone size: .
J gene: TRBJ1-1
CDR3 length: 14

CDR3 protein: CASTHRARVPDTQYF
CDR3 DNA: TGCGCCAGCACCCACAGGGCTCGGGTCCCAGATACGCAGTATTTT
D gene: .
V gene: TRBV5-1
clone size: .
J gene: TRBJ2-3
CDR3 length: 15

CDR3 protein: CATSDQSGTELYNEQFF
CDR3 DNA: TGTGCCACCAGTGATCAATCCGGGACAGAGCTGTACAATGAGCAGTTCTTC
D gene: TRBD1
V gene: TRBV24-1
clone size: .
J gene: TRBJ2-1
CDR3 length: 17

CDR3 protein: CASKATSGASSYEQYF
CDR3 DNA: TGTGCCAGCAAGGCGACTAGCGGGGCAAGCTCCTACGAGCAGTACTTC
D gene: TRBD2
V gene: TRBV6-1
clone size: .
J gene: TRBJ2-7
CDR3 length: 16

CDR3 protein: CATSRGGNSNQPQHF
CDR3 DNA: TGTGCCACCAGCAGAGGGGGGAATAGCAATCAGCCCCAGCATTTT
D gene: .
V gene: TRBV15
clone size: few
J gene: TRBJ1-5
CDR3 length: 15

CDR3 protein: CASNHRLAGATDTQYF
CDR3 DNA: TGTGCCAGCAATCATAGACTAGCGGGAGCCACAGATACGCAGTATTTT
D gene: TRBD2
V gene: TRBV6-4
clone size: once
J gene: TRBJ2-3
CDR3 length: 16

CDR3 protein: CASSLVQNQPQHF
CDR3 DNA: TGTGCCAGCAGCTTAGTTCAAAATCAGCCCCAGCATTTT
D gene: .
V gene: TRBV7-2
clone size: many
J gene: TRBJ1-5
CDR3 length: 13

CDR3 protein: CASSFGLAINNEQFF
CDR3 DNA: TGTGCCAGCAGCTTCGGTCTAGCGATTAACAATGAGCAGTTCTTC
D gene: .
V gene: TRBV5-5
clone size: .
J gene: TRBJ2-1
CDR3 length: 15

CDR3 protein: CASSMTGRGANVLTF
CDR3 DNA: TGTGCCAGCAGTATGACAGGGAGAGGGGCCAACGTCCTGACTTTC
D gene: TRBD1
V gene: TRBV27
clone size: .
J gene: TRBJ2-6
CDR3 length: 15

CDR3 protein: CASSPLVAGFNEQFF
CDR3 DNA: TGCGCCAGCAGCCCACTAGTTGCCGGGTTCAATGAGCAGTTCTTC
D gene: .
V gene: TRBV4-1
clone size: once
J gene: TRBJ2-1
CDR3 length: 15

CDR3 protein: CASRTSGSSEQFF
CDR3 DNA: TGTGCCAGCAGGACTAGCGGGAGCAGTGAGCAGTTCTTC
D gene: TRBD2
V gene: TRBV6-1
clone size: .
J gene: TRBJ2-1
CDR3 length: 13

CDR3 protein: CASSSPFRGSTGELFF
CDR3 DNA: TGTGCCAGCAGTTCCCCCTTCAGGGGGTCCACCGGGGAGCTGTTTTTT
D gene: TRBD1
V gene: TRBV6-5
clone size: .
J gene: TRBJ2-2
CDR3 length: 16

CDR3 protein: CASSLLRTENYGYTF
CDR3 DNA: TGTGCCAGCAGCCTCCTCCGGACGGAGAACTATGGCTACACCTTC
D gene: .
V gene: TRBV7-9
clone size: .
J gene: TRBJ1-2
CDR3 length: 15

CDR3 protein: CSASRRETSGSYNEQFF
CDR3 DNA: TGCAGTGCTAGTCGACGTGAGACTAGCGGCTCCTACAATGAGCAGTTCTTC
D gene: TRBD2
V gene: TRBV20-1
clone size: few
J gene: TRBJ2-1
CDR3 length: 17

CDR3 protein: CSVVTAPTDTQYF
CDR3 DNA: TGCAGCGTTGTTACAGCCCCCACAGATACGCAGTATTTT
D gene: .
V gene: TRBV29-1
clone size: few
J gene: TRBJ2-3
CDR3 length: 13

CDR3 protein: CASSQDLGGLAGPPSYEQYF
CDR3 DNA: TGTGCCAGCAGCCAAGATCTAGGAGGACTAGCGGGACCCCCCTCCTACGAGCAGTACTTC
D gene: TRBD2
V gene: TRBV4-2
clone size: few
J gene: TRBJ2-7
CDR3 length: 20

CDR3 protein: CSVKGAAEAFF
CDR3 DNA: TGCAGCGTTAAGGGGGCAGCGGAAGCTTTCTTT
D gene: TRBD1
V gene: TRBV29-1
clone size: few
J gene: TRBJ1-1
CDR3 length: 11